The 29 T cell receptor beta chains given below trace back to one sample, sequenced in a study of post-analysis software for immune sequencing data. Study-wide points: Relative to controls, patients had about 5 TRBV segments at higher frequency, with TRBV5-6, TRBV5-1 and TRBV20-1 among these.

These TCRs are of unknown antigen specificity. The library was made from cDNA and included unique molecular identifiers. One entry per CDR3 protein, called by TCRdb with MiXCR from the PCR reads. Of about 260,000 distinct CDR3 sequences listed, 36% are singletons. Sequenced: blood. The receptors originated from a girl between 10 and 17 years old with multiple sclerosis.

The sample holds many counts of this clonotype. The chain joins TRBV20-1 to TRBJ2-3, with 14 bases fitting TRBD2. Germline V gene sequence: CDR1 DFQATT, CDR2 SNEGSKA (reference sequence). The CDR3 totals 17 residues. With V trimmed by 1 base and J by 6 bases, 9 bases remained unmatched. CDR3 DNA: TGCAGTGCTAGAGGCCCTCGGACTAGCGGGGGGATGGATACGCAGTATTTT. Its translation: CSARGPRTSGGMDTQYF.

This clonotype was observed at least ten times. This rearrangement joins TRBV2 to TRBJ2-3; possibly TRBD2 for D (5 bases). This CDR3 has 16 amino acids. Trimming removed 8 bases at V and 1 base at J, with 19 bases between. Looked up from germline, CDR1 is SNHLY and CDR2 is FYNNEI. This CDR3 reads CASDARAREGTDTQYF. As DNA, the CDR3 is TGTGCCAGCGACGCGCGGGCGCGAGAGGGCACAGATACGCAGTATTTT.

CDR3 residues: CASSLVARAGTDTQYF. The DNA of the CDR3 is TGTGCCAGCAGCTTAGTCGCGCGTGCCGGCACAGATACGCAGTATTTT. This chain connects TRBV11-2 to TRBJ2-3, with D hard to call. V lost 1 base to trimming and J lost 1 base, with 12 bases between them. The CDR3 runs to 16 residues. The germline V gene has CDR1 SGHAT and CDR2 FQNNGV.

In regard to this clonotype: Since a much larger clone is just one base distant, this may be a read error. The chain uses TRBV20-1 and TRBJ2-5; D gene uncertain. Between the trimmed V and J ends, which lost 6 bases and 11 bases, there was a span of 19 bases. CDR3 length: 12 residues. Germline V gene lookup returns CDR1 DFQATT and CDR2 SNEGSKA (reference sequence). The CDR3: CSAPALANEQYF. The CDR3 nucleotides are TGCAGTGCCCCTGCATTAGCCAATGAGCAGTACTTC.

V and J are TRBV6-2 or TRBV6-3 and TRBJ1-4; D remains ambiguous. Trimming stripped 4 bases from V and 4 bases from J, with 7 bases between. CDR1 and CDR2 (germline): MNHEY, SVGEGT. The CDR3 totals 13 residues. The CDR3 loop is CASSSEFNEKLFF. DNA for the CDR3: TGTGCCAGCAGTTCAGAGTTTAATGAAAAACTGTTTTTT.

This clonotype has just a few counts. This may be a read error: a much more frequent sequence differs by one nucleotide. This chain connects TRBV6-4 to TRBJ1-5, with D uncertain. Germline CDR1 MRHNA, CDR2 SNTAGT. This CDR3 has 13 amino acids. The CDR3 loop reads CASSAGNNRPQHF. In nucleotides, the CDR3 is TGTGCCAGCAGTGCTGGGAACAATCGGCCCCAGCATTTT.

This clonotype was detected ten times or more. J is TRBJ2-1 and V is TRBV4-1, with 8 bases lining up with TRBD2. The V gene's germline CDR1 is MGHRA and CDR2 YSYEKL. Unmatched junction bases numbered 4, after V lost 0 bases and J lost 3 bases. This CDR3 is built from 16 residues. CDR3 protein: CASSQDPGGGYNEQFF. CDR3 in DNA: TGCGCCAGCAGCCAAGATCCGGGGGGGGGCTACAATGAGCAGTTCTTC.

As to this clonotype: This may come from a read error, since a much larger clone is one base off. V and J are TRBV20-1 and TRBJ2-1; D tentatively reads TRBD1 or TRBD2 (5 bases each). The CDR3 length is 14 residues. Trimming shortened V by 1 base and J by 5 bases, and 12 bases separated the two germline ends. In germline, CDR1 is DFQATT, CDR2 SNEGSKA (reference sequence). The CDR3 DNA follows: TGCAGTGCTAGAGGGCCCGGGGACCACAATGAGCAGTTCTTC. Translation: CSARGPGDHNEQFF.

This clonotype showed up just a few times. The V gene is TRBV6-2 or TRBV6-3, the J gene TRBJ2-2; 9 bases align to TRBD2. There are 16 residues in the CDR3. Germline CDR1 and CDR2: MNHEY and SVGEGT. V lost 3 bases, J lost 3 bases, and 5 bases stayed unmatched. In DNA, the CDR3 is TGTGCCAGCAGTTATTCTAGCGGGACATACACCGGGGAGCTGTTTTTT. Protein product: CASSYSSGTYTGELFF.

Comments on this clonotype: A much larger clone is a single base away; this may be a read error. The V gene is TRBV12-3 or TRBV12-4, the J gene TRBJ2-3; D ambiguous. V lost 7 bases to trimming and J lost 4 bases, with 6 bases between them. The CDR3 spans 11 residues. The CDR3 nucleotides read TGTGCCAGCACAAGGGCAGATACGCAGTATTTT. Protein sequence: CASTRADTQYF.

This clonotype was found a few times. This may arise from a read error, as a much more abundant clone is one base away. V is TRBV4-2 and J is TRBJ2-5; 10 bases are a match to TRBD2. The V gene end was trimmed by 1 base and the J gene end by 11 bases; junction bases not matched to a gene: 13. CDR1 LGHNA and CDR2 YNFKEQ come from the germline V gene. This CDR3 comprises 16 residues. The CDR3 reads CASSQVGTSVNNEQYF. DNA of the CDR3: TGTGCCAGCAGCCAAGTCGGGACTAGCGTTAACAATGAGCAGTACTTC.

This clonotype came up many times. This chain joins TRBV15 and TRBJ2-3, with D hard to call. CDR1 and CDR2 from the germline V gene are LNHNV and YYDKDF (reference sequence). Trimming shortened V by 1 base and J by 4 bases, and 3 bases separated the two germline ends. CDR3 length: 12 residues. CDR3 sequence reads: CATSRGPDTQYF. CDR3 nucleotide sequence: TGTGCCACCAGCAGAGGTCCAGATACGCAGTATTTT.

Concerning this clonotype: A much larger clone is a single base away; this may be a read error. The J gene is TRBJ2-7, the V gene TRBV24-1; 8 bases are a match to TRBD2. The CDR3 consists of 17 residues. Per the germline V gene, CDR1 is KGHDR and CDR2 is SFDVKD. The V segment lost 0 bases and the J segment 7 bases; nucleotides outside the gene matches: 13. In DNA, the CDR3 is TGTGCCACCAGTGATTTGGCTGGGACTAGTTTTTGCAATGAGCAGTACTTC. It specifies CATSDLAGTSFCNEQYF.

This chain uses TRBV12-3 or TRBV12-4 with TRBJ2-7; TRBD1 agrees at 9 bases. The DNA end is a closer match to TRBJ2-4, so the J assignment may be wrong. This CDR3 region has 14 residues. The chain's CDR3 is CASSAPGQGVIQYF. The DNA of the CDR3 is TGTGCCAGCAGTGCCCCGGGACAGGGAGTCATTCAGTACTTC.

At least ten counts were recorded for this clonotype. The gene calls are TRBV24-1 and TRBJ1-2, with D perhaps TRBD1 (6 bases). This CDR3 region has 13 residues. V was clipped by 7 bases and J by 6 bases, with 14 bases between them. Germline V gives CDR1 KGHDR, CDR2 SFDVKD. The CDR3 sequence: CATREDSLHGYTF. CDR3 bases: TGTGCCACCAGGGAGGACAGTCTTCATGGCTACACCTTC.

The J gene is TRBJ1-4, the V gene TRBV7-9; D call uncertain. This CDR3 contains 14 residues. Per the germline V gene, CDR1 is SEHNR and CDR2 is FQNEAQ (reference sequence). The V and J ends lost 4 bases and 8 bases respectively, with 14 bases between them. The CDR3 DNA reads TGTGCCAGCAGCTACCAGAGGGATGGCGAAAAACTGTTTTTT. Translated: CASSYQRDGEKLFF.

This clonotype was found once. Because it lacks the conserved phenylalanine or tryptophan at the end, this CDR3 is likely a read error. This chain joins TRBV5-5 and TRBJ1-1; D possibly corresponds to TRBD1 (6 bases). This CDR3 spans 17 amino acids. V was pared by 4 bases and J by 3 bases, with 22 bases between. Germline V gene data show CDR1 as SGHKS and CDR2 as YYEKEE (reference sequence). The CDR3 loop is CASSQRTVFSVDTEAFC. The CDR3 DNA is TGTGCCAGCAGCCAGAGGACAGTTTTTTCGGTGGACACTGAAGCTTTCTGT.

This rearrangement joins TRBV5-1 to TRBJ2-3, with a tentative D call TRBD1 (5 bases). V lost 0 bases to trimming and J lost 4 bases, with 12 bases between them. Germline V lookup: CDR1 SGHRS, CDR2 YFSETQ. This CDR3 is built from 15 residues. CDR3 DNA sequence: TGCGCCAGCAGCTTGGAGGGGTCAGGGCCAGATACGCAGTATTTT. Amino acids: CASSLEGSGPDTQYF.

In the case of this clonotype: This may be a read error, as it is one base from a much larger clone. The V call is TRBV7-6, the J call TRBJ2-7; no clear D gene. From germline, CDR1 is SGHVS and CDR2 FNYEAQ. The V and J ends lost 3 bases and 10 bases respectively, with 19 bases between them. The CDR3 has 14 amino acids. The DNA of the CDR3 is TGTGCCAGCAGCTTTCGCCCCCTAAGAGAGTCCCAGTACTTC. It is translated as CASSFRPLRESQYF.

The chain links TRBV12-3 or TRBV12-4 to TRBJ1-5; D possibly corresponds to TRBD1 (5 bases). The CDR3 has 13 amino acids. Trimming stripped 8 bases from V and 2 bases from J, with 10 bases between. As DNA, the CDR3 is TGTGCCAGCCTCCGGGGGGGCAATCAGCCCCAGCATTTT. As protein: CASLRGGNQPQHF.

About this clonotype: The germline gene is not matched at one end of the junction; a read error may be the cause. The gene calls are TRBV20-1 and TRBJ2-3, with 8 bases fitting TRBD2. The CDR3 extends over 16 amino acids. Germline CDR1 DFQATT, CDR2 SNEGSKA (reference sequence). The CDR3 here is CSAVKMRGGPTETQYF. CDR3 bases: TGCAGTGCTGTAAAAATGCGCGGGGGGCCCACAGAGACGCAGTATTTT.

For this clonotype: With a much larger clone just one base away, this may be a read error. V gene TRBV15 combines with J gene TRBJ1-1; 7 bases line up with TRBD1. Per germline, CDR1 LNHNV and CDR2 YYDKDF (reference sequence). CDR3 length: 15 residues. This chain's CDR3 is CAASRETGLNTEAFF. The CDR3 region has the DNA TGTGCCGCCAGCAGAGAGACAGGGCTGAACACTGAAGCTTTCTTT.

This clonotype was detected a few times. V usage is TRBV29-1 and J usage is TRBJ1-2; 11 bases align to TRBD1. Germline V lookup: CDR1 SQVTM, CDR2 ANQGSEA. Trimming took 7 bases from V and 2 from J; bases not matched to a gene: 6. CDR3 length: 14 amino acids. In DNA, the CDR3 is TGCAGCGCCCTGGGACAGGGGGACAACTATGGCTACACCTTC. It specifies CSALGQGDNYGYTF.

This clonotype was picked up many times. V usage is TRBV5-5 and J usage is TRBJ1-1, with unresolved D. The germline CDR1 and CDR2 sequences are SGHKS and YYEKEE (reference sequence). Trimming took 4 bases from V and 1 from J, leaving 14 bases between them. This CDR3 comprises 15 residues. This CDR3 is CASSRLGAGNTEAFF. For the CDR3, the DNA is TGTGCCAGCAGCCGACTCGGAGCAGGGAACACTGAAGCTTTCTTT.

In regard to this clonotype: It may be a read error: a sequence one base away is much more abundant. This chain uses TRBV25-1 with TRBJ2-3; TRBD1 matches at 10 bases. J gave up 3 bases and V 8 bases, and 11 bases lay outside the gene matches. The CDR3 contains 16 residues. CDR1 and CDR2 (germline): MGHDK, SYGVNS. CDR3 sequence reads: CASGAGGQGWTDTQYF. DNA of the CDR3: TGTGCCAGCGGTGCCGGGGGACAGGGGTGGACAGATACGCAGTATTTT.

This clonotype was seen only a few times. The chain uses TRBV20-1 and TRBJ2-1; 9 bases align to TRBD1. With V trimmed by 5 bases and J by 5 bases, 7 bases remained unmatched. There are 14 residues in the CDR3. Germline CDR1 reads DFQATT; CDR2 reads SNEGSKA (reference sequence). CDR3 in DNA: TGCAGTGCTCACGCCGGGACAGGGAACAATGAGCAGTTCTTC. This translates into CSAHAGTGNNEQFF.

This clonotype was recorded a few times. This sequence may be a read error, since a much larger clone differs from it by one base. This chain connects TRBV12-3 or TRBV12-4 to TRBJ2-5, with D possibly TRBD1 on 5 matching bases. Trimming cost V 5 bases and J 11 bases, with 15 bases left between them. The CDR3 has 12 residues. The CDR3 is CASSPEDNEQYF. The CDR3 region has the DNA TGTGCCAGCAGTCCCGAGGACAATGAGCAGTACTTC.

Notes on this clonotype: A much larger clone is a single base away; this may be a read error. The chain joins TRBV12-3 or TRBV12-4 to TRBJ2-5, with D possibly TRBD2 on 5 matching bases. The CDR3 has 14 amino acids. Trimming pared 1 base from V and 11 bases from J, leaving 17 bases between. In DNA, the CDR3 is TGTGCCAGCAGTTTAGTGGCCGAGCGGATTGAGCAGTACTTC. It encodes CASSLVAERIEQYF.

This clonotype was counted many times. The genes are TRBV5-1 and TRBJ1-2; D gene unclear. The CDR3 has 22 residues. V was pared by 5 bases and J by 4 bases, with 39 bases between. Germline CDR1 reads SGHRS; CDR2 reads YFSETQ. CDR3 amino acids: CASSRVVNMQNVRQSPGYGYTF. CDR3 nucleotides: TGCGCCAGCAGTCGGGTGGTCAATATGCAGAACGTTCGACAATCTCCCGGCTATGGCTACACCTTC. The full variable domain, completed using reference TRBV5-1 and TRBJ1-2, is KAGVTQTPRYLIKTRGQQVTLSCSPISGHRSVSWYQQTPGQGLQFLFEYFSETQRNKGNFPGRFSGRQFSNSRSEMNVSTLELGDSALYLCASSRVVNMQNVRQSPGYGYTFGSGTRLTVV.